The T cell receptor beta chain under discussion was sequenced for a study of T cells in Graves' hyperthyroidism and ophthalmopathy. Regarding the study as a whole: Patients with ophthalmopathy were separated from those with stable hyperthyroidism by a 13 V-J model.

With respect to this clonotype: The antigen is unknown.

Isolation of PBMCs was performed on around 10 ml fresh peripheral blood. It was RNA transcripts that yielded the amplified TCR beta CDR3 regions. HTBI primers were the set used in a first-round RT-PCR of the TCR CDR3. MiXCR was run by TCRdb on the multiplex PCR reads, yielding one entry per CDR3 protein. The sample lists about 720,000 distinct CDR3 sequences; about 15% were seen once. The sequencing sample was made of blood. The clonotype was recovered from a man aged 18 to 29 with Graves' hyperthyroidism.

The CDR3 region has the DNA TGTGCCAGCAGCTCCCTCGACAGGGGGCAGGAGACCCAGTACTTC. As protein: CASSSLDRGQETQYF. The rearrangement joins TRBV7-9 to TRBJ2-5; 10 nucleotides match TRBD1. The CDR3 consists of 15 residues. The germline V gene has CDR1 SEHNR and CDR2 FQNEAQ (reference sequence). J was trimmed by 5 bases and V by 4 bases; bases with no gene match: 7.